This T cell receptor (beta chain) was observed in a study of CD8+ T cells in alopecia areata. The germline CDR1 and CDR2 sequences are LGHNA and YNFKEQ. Between the trimmed V and J ends, which lost 0 bases and 5 bases, there was a span of 11 bases. The CDR3 totals 15 residues. The authors extracted RNA and reverse transcribed it into cDNA as the sequencing template. Produced via immunoSEQ multiplex PCR; TCRdb's table is partial and in-frame only. The sample contains approximately 110,000 clones, less than 70% of which appear only once. Stated treatment: oral pan-JAK inhibitor, 5-10 mg twice daily. The chain uses TRBV4-2 and TRBJ1-5; no firm D call. The sequencing used CD4+ T cells sorted from blood, collected at week 24, from a patient treated with tofacitinib. This clonotype originated in a human donor with alopecia areata. CDR3 bases: TGTGCCAGCAGCCAAGAAGAATCCCGGGATCAGCCCCAGCATTTT. Residues: CASSQEESRDQPQHF.